The present TCR beta chain was sequenced within a study of cytotoxic CD8 clonotypes in ibrutinib-treated CLL. Assay used: immunoSEQ multiplex PCR; TCRdb lists only in-frame clones, some missing. The sample yields 50,000 to 70,000 clones, approximately 54% seen once. Per the germline V gene, CDR1 is GTSNPN and CDR2 is SVGIG (reference sequence). Trimming left V 4 bases short and J 4 bases short, with 8 bases between. This CDR3 region has 12 residues. The specimen was PBMCs, collected at disease progression, from a patient treated with ibrutinib. This clonotype originated in a human donor with chronic lymphocytic leukemia. The genes are TRBV30 and TRBJ1-3; D remains ambiguous. In DNA, the CDR3 is TGTGCCTGGAAATCAGCCGGAAACACCATATATTTT. Translation gives CAWKSAGNTIYF. Full variable domain (rest looked up from reference TRBV30 and TRBJ1-3): SQTIHQWPATLVQPVGSPLSLECTVEGTSNPNLYWYRQAAGRGLQLLFYSVGIGQISSEVPQNLSASRPQDRQFILSSKKLLLSDSGFYLCAWKSAGNTIYFGEGSWLTVV.